This T cell receptor beta chain originates from a study of T cells after yellow fever vaccination (dated by TCRdb to between 2018 and 2020). Study-level background: The SMART-Seq v4 Ultra Low Input RNA kit was used to prepare libraries from fractions with low cell numbers. To track T-cell clones before and after primary and booster YFV17D yellow fever vaccination, bulk TCR alpha and beta repertoires were sequenced longitudinally. The cohort comprised two healthy male donors, one aged 18 to 29 and one aged 30 to 40 years. Bulk PBMC replicates and cell subsets were isolated from blood drawn at multiple timepoints before and after both primary and secondary immunization.

Overall results and qualifications from the work: After the booster, most of the clones that had expanded following primary vaccination were detected again (96% of CD4 and 85% to 90% of CD8), which suggests that memory was broadly maintained. The study included only two donors, which limits how far the findings can be generalized. Because abundant contaminating clonotypes from the bulk population could be contained in FACS-sorted repertoires, computational filtering was required. A small fraction of clonotypes showed up in both the CD4 and CD8 compartments, probably as a result of convergent recombination. Compared with the primary T-cell response, the secondary T-cell response was faster but weaker, reaching its peak on day 5 rather than on day 15.

Per the publication, the treatment or condition label means: live attenuated yellow fever vaccine strain. PBMCs were isolated from peripheral blood using a standard Ficoll-Paque protocol. CD4 and CD8 T-cell fractions were isolated with Dynabeads CD4 and CD8 positive selection kits. RNA was extracted with TriZol from bulk PBMCs, CD4 and CD8 fractions, and dextramer-positive and dextramer-negative fractions. Comment on this clonotype: Its antigen specificity is not known. No per-base quality is available; no much larger clone lies one base away.

Cut back by 3 bases and 0 bases, the V and J ends lie 11 bases apart. In the germline V gene (reference sequence), CDR1 corresponds to DFQATT and CDR2 to SNEGSKA. Inclusive of the bounding cysteine and phenylalanine, the CDR3 is 14 residues long. Kept here is only the CDR3 DNA, which spans 42 bases and is read in frame from base 1. Synthesis of TCR cDNA relied on 5'RACE template switching, a step that introduced a universal primer site along with unique molecular identifiers. Priming for cDNA synthesis came from both the TCR alpha and TCR beta constant segments. Library amplification involved two PCR steps, and the second step added sample barcodes and sequencing adapters. Sequencing of the libraries was done on either Illumina HiSeq 2500 (2x100 bp) or NovaSeq (2x150 bp). For the original study's pipeline: MIGEC was used to demultiplex reads and collapse the reads into UMI consensus sequences, and MiXCR was used for V(D)J alignment. Vaccine-responding clonotypes were defined with edgeR using replicate PBMC samples, requiring FDR below 0.01 and a log2 fold change above 5 up to day 15. Each bulk clonotype was labeled CD4 or CD8 based on which sequenced repertoire, CD4 or CD8, contained the clonotype at higher abundance. TCRdb reprocessing: public reads trimmed at Q25 with fastp, clones called with MiXCR, in-frame beta chains kept. Each entry merges the rows of one CDR3 protein and shows their most common DNA and genes. These V and J calls rely on TCRdb rather than the paper's analysis. In this sample the table shows around 180,000 distinct CDR3 sequences, about 6% of which occur a single time. The ten largest account for 2.5% to 3.5% of the sample.

The sequence was obtained from a man aged 18-30 years who received the YFV17D yellow fever vaccine. Sequenced here: CD4+ T cells sorted from PBMCs, sampled on the day of the first yellow fever vaccination. Here the chain combines TRBV20-1 and TRBJ1-1; 6 matching bases give a weak D call of TRBD1. CDR3 loop: CSARFGGLNTEAFF. Read as DNA, the sequence is TGCAGTGCTAGGTTCGGGGGGCTGAACACTGAAGCTTTCTTT.